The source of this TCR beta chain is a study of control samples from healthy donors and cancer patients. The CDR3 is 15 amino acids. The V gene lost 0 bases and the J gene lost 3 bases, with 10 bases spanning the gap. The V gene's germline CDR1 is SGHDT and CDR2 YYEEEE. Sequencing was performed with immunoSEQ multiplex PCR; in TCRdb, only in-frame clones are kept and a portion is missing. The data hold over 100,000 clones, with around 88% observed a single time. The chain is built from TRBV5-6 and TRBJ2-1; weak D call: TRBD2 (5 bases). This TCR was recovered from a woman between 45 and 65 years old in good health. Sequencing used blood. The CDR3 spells CASSLGAGYYNEQFF. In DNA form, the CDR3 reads TGTGCCAGCAGCTTGGGGGCGGGCTACTACAATGAGCAGTTCTTC.